These 4 T cell receptor beta chains share one sample of origin, sequenced in a study of blood T cell repertoires in COVID-19 (TCRdb year 2020). To prepare the library, the immunoSEQ multiplex PCR assay was applied. TCRdb stores this immuneACCESS table with in-frame sequences only. Part of the clones is absent; in the studies checked, under half of the shortfall reflects unresolved V genes, and no reason is known for the rest. The sample yields tens of thousands of clones; 90% were counted once. The ten top clones hold approximately 2.5% of the sample. Material for sequencing was peripheral blood. The receptor set was obtained from a human donor in a cohort sampled during active COVID-19.

The J gene is TRBJ1-2, the V gene TRBV5-1; 9 positions agree with TRBD1. Germline V gene sequence: CDR1 SGHRS, CDR2 YFSETQ. V trimming: 4 bases; J trimming: 6 bases; junction bases outside the gene matches: 4. This CDR3 comprises 13 residues. The CDR3 is CASSQGTGNGYTF. The CDR3 DNA is TGCGCCAGCAGCCAAGGGACAGGGAATGGCTACACCTTC. The entire variable domain, with the rest obtained from reference TRBV5-1 and TRBJ1-2, is as follows: KAGVTQTPRYLIKTRGQQVTLSCSPISGHRSVSWYQQTPGQGLQFLFEYFSETQRNKGNFPGRFSGRQFSNSRSEMNVSTLELGDSALYLCASSQGTGNGYTFGSGTRLTVV.

V and J are TRBV3-1 (or the pseudogene TRBV3-2) and TRBJ1-6; D is ambiguous. The germline V gene has CDR1 LGHDT and CDR2 YNNKEL (reference sequence). The CDR3 consists of 13 residues. Trimming removed 4 bases from V and 9 bases from J, with 10 bases in between. CDR3 sequence: CASSLTSRSPLHF. DNA for the CDR3: TGTGCCAGCAGCCTAACAAGTCGTTCACCCCTCCACTTT.

The J gene is TRBJ2-7, the V gene TRBV24-1, with 12 bases aligning to TRBD2. Germline CDR1 reads KGHDR; CDR2 reads SFDVKD. The CDR3 covers 16 residues. V was pared by 3 bases and J by 3 bases, with 5 bases of the junction left unmatched. The chain's CDR3 is CATSDASTSGSYEQYF. In DNA, the CDR3 is TGTGCCACCAGTGATGCCTCGACTAGCGGGAGCTACGAGCAGTACTTC.

J is TRBJ1-3 and V is TRBV5-6; D is possibly TRBD1 (6 bases). Trimming removed 1 base from V and 4 bases from J, with 15 bases in between. This CDR3 has 16 residues. Germline V gene data show CDR1 as SGHDT and CDR2 as YYEEEE. CDR3 DNA sequence: TGTGCCAGCAGCTTGAAAGGGGGAGCGTCCGGAAACACCATATATTTT. Its translation: CASSLKGGASGNTIYF.